The 4 T cell receptor beta chains below were found in one sample sequenced in a study of regulatory T cells in long-lasting Graves disease. Assembly of TCR beta libraries relied on iRepertoire HTBI primers together with Arm-PCR of CDR3 regions. MiXCR was run by TCRdb on the multiplex PCR reads, yielding one entry per CDR3 protein. The sample has around 340,000 distinct CDR3 sequences; about 20% are singletons. Documented time point: persistent/refractory GD, antithyroid drugs over 5 years with positive TRAb. RNA extracted from PBMCs served as the sequencing template. This sample comprised peripheral blood mononuclear cells (PBMCs), obtained when the disease was refractory, from a patient treated with antithyroid drugs. All receptors derive from a female donor with Graves disease.

In this sample, this clonotype turned up many times. This sequence joins TRBV28 and TRBJ1-1; maybe TRBD1 (5 bases). CDR1 and CDR2 from the germline V gene are MDHEN and SYDVKM. V was cut by 2 bases and J by 0 bases, with 13 bases left in between. CDR3 size: 16 residues. CDR3 nucleotide sequence: TGTGCCAGCAGTTTAATGGGGGGGGGAATGAACACTGAAGCTTTCTTT. Translation: CASSLMGGGMNTEAFF.

This chain joins TRBV5-4 and TRBJ2-6; D gene ambiguous. The CDR3 runs 14 residues. Germline V gene data show CDR1 as SGHNT and CDR2 as YYREEE (reference sequence). Trimming removed 0 bases at V and 4 bases at J, with 5 bases between. In DNA, the CDR3 is TGTGCCAGCAGCTTGGATTGGGGGGCCAACGTCCTGACTTTC. This translates into CASSLDWGANVLTF.

In its sample, this clonotype was seen a few times. The junction departs from the called germline gene at one end, perhaps through a read error. Here the CDR3 DNA reads TGTGCCAGCAGCCCGACCGGGACTAGGTCGGGCGGGGAGCTGCTTTTT. This codes for CASSPTGTRSGGELLF. The V gene is TRBV7-2, the J gene TRBJ2-2, with 8 nucleotides matching TRBD2. The germline V gene encodes CDR1 SGHTA and CDR2 FQGNSA. This CDR3 spans 16 amino acids.

This chain links TRBV7-9 with TRBJ1-4; 9 bases are a match to TRBD1. The CDR3 totals 17 residues. Germline CDR1 is SEHNR and CDR2 is FQNEAQ (reference sequence). The J segment lost 4 bases and the V segment lost 4 bases, leaving 10 bases of the junction unmatched. CDR3 sequence: CASSSPQGALVNEKLFF. As DNA, the CDR3 is TGTGCCAGCAGCTCCCCACAGGGGGCCCTTGTTAATGAAAAACTGTTTTTT.